This TCR beta chain originates from a study of cytomegalovirus exposure and HLA in healthy donors. The PCR had 60 Vbeta and 13 Jbeta primers. Only in-frame clones appear in the TCRdb table, and some are missing; sequencing was by immunoSEQ multiplex PCR. The table lists tens of thousands of clones, over 55% of them singletons, with approximately 5.8% in the top ten. CDR3 length: 18 residues. From germline, CDR1 is SGHVS and CDR2 FNYEAQ. Trimming took 5 bases from V and 3 from J; bases not matched to a gene: 11. Worth noting for this clone: As yet, its antigen is unknown.

Donors were nominally healthy when sampled, though unrecorded immune exposures were likely. General study findings and limits: The authors reported that TCR beta sequences could predict HLA-A and HLA-B alleles. These predictions were accurate for most subjects in the first cohort. With high specificity and sensitivity, the classifier reportedly diagnosed cytomegalovirus status. V- and J-gene trimming of TCR beta was linked (in a later analysis) to a missense DCLRE1C variant.

This receptor was obtained from a boy aged 5-17 years in good health and CMV-seropositive. The sample comprised PBMCs. V gene TRBV7-6 combines with J gene TRBJ2-3; 13 bases are shared with TRBD2. This CDR3 is CASSKGLTSGGTTDTQYF. Written as DNA, the CDR3 is TGTGCCAGCAGCAAGGGGTTGACTAGCGGGGGGACGACAGATACGCAGTATTTT. The variable domain in full, with the rest retrieved from reference TRBV7-6 and TRBJ2-3, is GAGVSQSPRYKVTKRGQDVALRCDPISGHVSLYWYRQALGQGPEFLTYFNYEAQQDKSGLPNDRFSAERPEGSISTLTIQRTEQRDSAMYRCASSKGLTSGGTTDTQYFGPGTRLTVL.